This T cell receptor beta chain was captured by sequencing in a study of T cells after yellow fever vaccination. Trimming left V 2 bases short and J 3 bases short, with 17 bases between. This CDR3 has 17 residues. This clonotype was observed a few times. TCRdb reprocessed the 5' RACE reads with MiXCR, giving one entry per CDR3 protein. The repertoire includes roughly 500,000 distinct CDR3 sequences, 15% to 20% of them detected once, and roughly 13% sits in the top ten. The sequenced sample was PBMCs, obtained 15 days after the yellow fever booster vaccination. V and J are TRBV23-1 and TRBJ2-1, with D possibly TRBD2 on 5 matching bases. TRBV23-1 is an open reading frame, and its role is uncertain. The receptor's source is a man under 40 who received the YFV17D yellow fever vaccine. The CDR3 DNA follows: TGCGCCAGCAGTCAAGCCCCCCTGTGGGAGTACTACAATGAGCAGTTCTTC. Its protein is CASSQAPLWEYYNEQFF.